This TCR beta chain was recovered during a study of shared clonotypes between healthy human individuals. The naive CD8 population came from CD45RO-negative cells selected for CCR7, without terminally differentiated effector memory CD45RA+ cells. The V gene's germline CDR1 is MNHEY and CDR2 SVGAGI. V lost 0 bases, J lost 2 bases, and 12 bases lay in between. This CDR3 is built from 16 residues. TCRdb's copy holds only in-frame clones and misses some; the assay was immunoSEQ multiplex PCR. The data contain about 680,000 clones, just over 90% of them singletons. The origin of this receptor is a man aged 25 to 45 in good health. Specimen: naive CD8+ T cells sorted from blood. The rearrangement links TRBV6-5 to TRBJ2-3; the D gene is possibly TRBD1 (6 bases). In nucleotides, the CDR3 is TGTGCCAGCAGTTACTCGCGACAGGAGGACACAGATACGCAGTATTTT. Protein sequence: CASSYSRQEDTDTQYF.